This entry lists 16 T cell receptor beta chains sequenced from one sample in a study of CXCR3-negative and CXCR3-positive naive CD8 T cells. All TRB cDNA libraries came from 5' RACE performed with UMI labels. TCRdb re-called the 5' RACE reads and catalogs CDR3 proteins one per entry, DNA excluded. The table gives 50,000 to 65,000 distinct CDR3 sequences; the top ten clones make up about 4.4% of it. The sequenced material came from naive CXCR3- CD8+ T cells from blood. The subset here: CD45RO-CCR7+CD27+CD95- naive CD8+ T cells lacking CXCR3 (TNR3-). These receptors were collected from a human donor in good health. Some clones in this sample may be carry-over from other donors' samples.

The CDR3 loop is CSVPRVMNTEAFF. V usage is TRBV29-1 and J usage is TRBJ1-1. The CDR3 has 13 residues. The V gene's germline CDR1 is SQVTM and CDR2 ANQGSEA. The complete variable domain, with remaining parts taken from reference TRBV29-1 and TRBJ1-1, reads SAVISQKPSRDICQRGTSLTIQCQVDSQVTMMFWYRQQPGQSLTLIATANQGSEATYESGFVIDKFPISRPNLTFSTLTVSNMSPEDSSIYLCSVPRVMNTEAFFGQGTRLTVV.

The chain couples TRBV29-1 to TRBJ2-5; TCRdb proposes TRBD1, but this gene call is untestable without DNA. CDR3 length: 13 amino acids. Germline lookup yields CDR1 SQVTM and CDR2 ANQGSEA. The CDR3 region is CSVIQGARETQYF.

V usage is TRBV12-3 or TRBV12-4 and J usage is TRBJ2-1; the TRBD1 assignment by TCRdb is unverifiable without DNA. The CDR3 runs 15 residues. This chain's CDR3 is CASRPQGSSYNEQFF.

The chain couples TRBV20-1 to TRBJ2-1; lacking DNA, the TRBD1 call made by TCRdb goes unchecked. Germline assignment: CDR1 DFQATT and CDR2 SNEGSKA (reference sequence). The CDR3 has 15 amino acids. This CDR3 is CSALDRVGSYNEQFF.

The V call is TRBV4-1, the J call TRBJ1-2; no DNA is available, so the TRBD1 call from TCRdb remains unchecked. The CDR3 totals 14 residues. Germline CDR1 is MGHRA and CDR2 is YSYEKL. The CDR3 spells CASSQRDREYGYTF.

The genes are TRBV7-2 and TRBJ2-5; TCRdb gives TRBD2 as the D gene, but with no DNA this cannot be confirmed. The CDR3 is 13 amino acids. The germline gives CDR1 SGHTA, CDR2 FQGNSA. The CDR3 spells CASSRGLEETQYF.

This rearrangement joins TRBV20-1 to TRBJ2-1. This CDR3 has 15 residues. CDR1 DFQATT and CDR2 SNEGSKA come from the germline V gene (reference sequence). The CDR3: CSARDPETTYNEQFF.

This chain joins TRBV12-3 or TRBV12-4 and TRBJ1-3; TCRdb's D gene call, TRBD1, goes unchecked for lack of DNA. CDR3 length equals 14 residues. Here the CDR3 reads CASSGTGSGNTIYF.

V and J are TRBV28 and TRBJ2-4; absent DNA, TCRdb's TRBD1 call cannot be checked. The germline V gene has CDR1 MDHEN and CDR2 SYDVKM. The CDR3 extends over 17 amino acids. CDR3 protein: CASSAFGTGKSSDIQYF.

The chain has TRBV30 and TRBJ1-1. CDR1 GTSNPN and CDR2 SVGIG come from the germline V gene (reference sequence). This CDR3 is 12 amino acids long. The CDR3 loop is CAWSVTNTEAFF.

The gene calls are TRBV29-1 and TRBJ2-1; checking the TCRdb D call of TRBD1 is not possible without DNA. The germline V gene encodes CDR1 SQVTM and CDR2 ANQGSEA. CDR3 length equals 16 residues. The CDR3 loop reads CSVESDGGGTYNEQFF.

CDR3 sequence reads: CASSLMQQFQETQYF. The V and J genes are TRBV7-9 and TRBJ2-5. The germline V gene encodes CDR1 SEHNR and CDR2 FQNEAQ (reference sequence). The CDR3 runs to 15 residues.

J is TRBJ2-5 and V is TRBV4-1; TCRdb indicates TRBD2, and absent DNA this call remains unverified. CDR1 and CDR2 from the germline V gene are MGHRA and YSYEKL. CDR3 length equals 16 residues. The chain's CDR3 is CASSQGPAGDQETQYF.

The CDR3 is CASSDKHESRSAYEQYF. This rearrangement joins TRBV2 to TRBJ2-7. There are 17 residues in the CDR3. Germline CDR1 reads SNHLY; CDR2 reads FYNNEI.

CDR3 residues: CASSLAPTEQETQYF. This chain links TRBV11-2 with TRBJ2-5; TCRdb indicates TRBD1, and absent DNA this call remains unverified. The CDR3 runs 15 residues. In germline, CDR1 is SGHAT, CDR2 FQNNGV.

The chain joins TRBV9 to TRBJ1-1; TCRdb calls TRBD1, which cannot be checked without DNA. The CDR3 sequence is 14 residues long. Germline V gene data show CDR1 as SGDLS and CDR2 as YYNGEE. The CDR3 loop reads CASSASGRGTEAFF.